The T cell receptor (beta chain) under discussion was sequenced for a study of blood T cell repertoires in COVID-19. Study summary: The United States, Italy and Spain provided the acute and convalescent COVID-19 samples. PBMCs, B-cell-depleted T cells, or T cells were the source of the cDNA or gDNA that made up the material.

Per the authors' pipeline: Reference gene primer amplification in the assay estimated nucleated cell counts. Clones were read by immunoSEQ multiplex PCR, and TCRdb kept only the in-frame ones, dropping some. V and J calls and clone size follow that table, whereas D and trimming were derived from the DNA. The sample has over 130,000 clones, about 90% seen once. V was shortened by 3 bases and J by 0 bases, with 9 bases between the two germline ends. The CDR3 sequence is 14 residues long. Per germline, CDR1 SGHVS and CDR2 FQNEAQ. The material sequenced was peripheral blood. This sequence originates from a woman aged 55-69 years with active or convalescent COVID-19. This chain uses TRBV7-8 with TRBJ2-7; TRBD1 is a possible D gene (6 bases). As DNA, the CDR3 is TGTGCCAGCAGCTTGGACAGTCGCTCCTACGAGCAGTACTTC. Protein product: CASSLDSRSYEQYF.